The T cell receptor (beta chain) described here comes from a study of blood T cell repertoires in COVID-19. In the source study's methods: Nucleated cell counts were estimated from reference gene primer amplification. The data were produced by immunoSEQ multiplex PCR, yet TCRdb's version contains in-frame clones alone and is incomplete. That table supplies the V and J calls and clone size; D and trimming were determined from the DNA. This repertoire shows 300,000 to 350,000 clones, around 90% found once; its top ten account for roughly 3.3%. Looked up from germline, CDR1 is SGHTA and CDR2 is FQGNSA. Deletions cut 2 bases from V and 3 bases from J, with 12 bases between. CDR3 size: 15 residues.

The V gene is TRBV7-2, the J gene TRBJ2-3, with a possible D match to TRBD2 (5 bases). The source is a young woman who had recovered from COVID-19. Material for sequencing was peripheral blood. The CDR3 coding sequence is TGTGCCAGCAGCTTAAGCGGAACGCAGACAGATACGCAGTATTTT. It yields the protein CASSLSGTQTDTQYF. Filled out from reference TRBV7-2 and TRBJ2-3, the complete variable domain reads GAGVSQSPSNKVTEKGKDVELRCDPISGHTALYWYRQSLGQGLEFLIYFQGNSAPDKSGLPSDRFSAERTGGSVSTLTIQRTQQEDSAVYLCASSLSGTQTDTQYFGPGTRLTVL.